This TCR beta chain came from a study of CD8+CD57+ T cells in acquired aplastic anemia. TCR beta VDJ combinations and CDR3 sequences were profiled from genomic DNA. Using its own MiXCR run on the reads, TCRdb lists one record per CDR3 protein. The table includes about 190,000 distinct CDR3 sequences, over 60% detected once. The sample holds many counts of this clonotype. CDR1 and CDR2 from the germline V gene are LNHDA and SQIVND (reference sequence). The CDR3 covers 15 residues. After removal of 6 bases from V and 2 bases from J, the junction contained 9 bases not matched to a gene. Sequencing input: sorted CD4+, CD8+, or CD8+CD57+ T cells (not recorded which) from PBMCs. The clonotype originates from a human donor with severe aplastic anemia or a healthy control (not recorded which). This chain joins TRBV19 and TRBJ2-5, with 7 bases aligning to TRBD1. The CDR3 spells CASSLTTGLQETQYF. The CDR3 region has the DNA TGTGCCAGTAGCCTCACGACAGGGCTTCAAGAGACCCAGTACTTC.